This TCR beta chain derives from a study of control samples from healthy donors and cancer patients. The length of the CDR3 is 13 residues. CDR1 and CDR2 from the germline V gene are MRHNA and SNTAGT. The V and J ends lost 5 bases and 5 bases respectively, with 9 bases between them. Measured with immunoSEQ multiplex PCR; TCRdb has only the in-frame clones, and not every one. This table has 60,000 to 70,000 clones, 85% appearing once. J is TRBJ2-2 and V is TRBV6-4, with D unresolved. Sequencing was performed on blood. The TCR sequence derives from a man aged 40-55 years in good health. CDR3 region: CASSRERTGELFF. Written as DNA, the CDR3 is TGTGCCAGCAGTAGAGAACGGACCGGGGAGCTGTTTTTT.